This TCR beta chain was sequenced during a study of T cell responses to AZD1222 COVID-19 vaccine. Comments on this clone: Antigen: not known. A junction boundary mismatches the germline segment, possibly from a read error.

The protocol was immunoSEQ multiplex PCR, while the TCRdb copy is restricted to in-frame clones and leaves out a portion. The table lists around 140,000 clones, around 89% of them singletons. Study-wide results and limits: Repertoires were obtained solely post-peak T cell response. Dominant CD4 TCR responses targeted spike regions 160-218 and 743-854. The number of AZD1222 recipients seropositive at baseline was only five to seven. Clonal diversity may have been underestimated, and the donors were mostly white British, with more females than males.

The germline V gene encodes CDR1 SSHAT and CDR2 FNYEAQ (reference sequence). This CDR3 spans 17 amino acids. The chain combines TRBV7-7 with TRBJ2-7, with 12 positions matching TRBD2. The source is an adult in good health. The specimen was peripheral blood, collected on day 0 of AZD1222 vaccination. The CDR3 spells CASSLVRLAGECYEQYF. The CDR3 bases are TGTGCTAGCAGCTTAGTCCGACTAGCGGGAGAGTGCTACGAGCAGTACTTC. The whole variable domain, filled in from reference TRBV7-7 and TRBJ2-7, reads GAGVSQSPRYKVTKRGQDVTLRCDPISSHATLYWYQQALGQGPEFLTYFNYEAQPDKSGLPSDRFSAERPEGSISTLTIQRTEQRDSAMYRCASSLVRLAGECYEQYFGPGTRLTVT.